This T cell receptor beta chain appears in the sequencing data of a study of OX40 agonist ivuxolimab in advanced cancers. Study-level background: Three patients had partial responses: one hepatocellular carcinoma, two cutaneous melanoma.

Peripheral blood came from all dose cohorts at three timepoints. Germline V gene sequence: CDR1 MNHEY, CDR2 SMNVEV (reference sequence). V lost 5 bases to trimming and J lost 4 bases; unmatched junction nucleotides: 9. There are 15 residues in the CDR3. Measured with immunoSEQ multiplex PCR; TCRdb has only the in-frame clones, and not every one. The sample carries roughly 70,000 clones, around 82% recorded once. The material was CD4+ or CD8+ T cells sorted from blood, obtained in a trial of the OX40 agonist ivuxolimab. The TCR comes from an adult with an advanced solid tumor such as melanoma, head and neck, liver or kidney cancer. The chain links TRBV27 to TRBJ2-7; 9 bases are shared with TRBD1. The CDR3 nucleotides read TGTGCCAGCAGTCCAGGGACAGGGCGGTGGTACGAGCAGTACTTC. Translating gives CASSPGTGRWYEQYF.